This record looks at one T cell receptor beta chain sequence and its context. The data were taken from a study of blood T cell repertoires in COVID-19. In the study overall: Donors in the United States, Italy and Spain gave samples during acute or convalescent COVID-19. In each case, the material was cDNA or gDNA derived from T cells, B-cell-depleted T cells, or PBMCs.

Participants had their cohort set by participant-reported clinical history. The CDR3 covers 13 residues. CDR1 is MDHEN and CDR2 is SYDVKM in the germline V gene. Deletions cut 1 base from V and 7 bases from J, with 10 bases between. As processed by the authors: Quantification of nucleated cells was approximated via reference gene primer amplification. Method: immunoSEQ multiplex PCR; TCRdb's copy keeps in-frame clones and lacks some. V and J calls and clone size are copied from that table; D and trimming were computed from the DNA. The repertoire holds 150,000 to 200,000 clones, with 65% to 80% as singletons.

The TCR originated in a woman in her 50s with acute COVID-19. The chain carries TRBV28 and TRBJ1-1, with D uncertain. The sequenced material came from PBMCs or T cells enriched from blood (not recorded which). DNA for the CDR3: TGTGCCAGCAGTTTATTTCTTAGCCTTGAAGCTTTCTTT. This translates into CASSLFLSLEAFF.